Each of the 2 T cell receptor beta chains below was sequenced from the same sample in a study of T-cell memory formation after mild COVID-19. From the 5' RACE reads, TCRdb called clonotypes with MiXCR, one entry per CDR3 protein. The data show around 210,000 distinct CDR3 sequences, around 8.8% seen once. The material sequenced was PBMCs or a T cell subset sorted from them (not recorded which). The receptors come from a man aged 18 to 29 who had mild COVID-19 (a few samples of this study predate the infection). Cell type and time point are not known.

This clonotype was seen many times. The V call is TRBV7-6, the J call TRBJ1-2; D might be TRBD1 (5 bases). V was pared by 5 bases and J by 8 bases, with 15 bases between. Per germline, CDR1 SGHVS and CDR2 FNYEAQ. This CDR3 comprises 13 residues. The CDR3 sequence is CASSDYTRVGYTF. The DNA for the CDR3 is TGTGCCAGCAGCGATTATACCAGGGTGGGCTACACCTTC.

This clonotype turned up a few times. The rearrangement joins TRBV27 to TRBJ1-5; D possibly corresponds to TRBD1 (6 bases). The germline V gene encodes CDR1 MNHEY and CDR2 SMNVEV (reference sequence). This CDR3 region has 15 residues. Trimming pared 1 base from V and 4 bases from J, leaving 11 bases between. CDR3 sequence (DNA): TGTGCCAGCAGTTTATTGGGGGGCGGGAATCAGCCCCAGCATTTT. This translates into CASSLLGGGNQPQHF.